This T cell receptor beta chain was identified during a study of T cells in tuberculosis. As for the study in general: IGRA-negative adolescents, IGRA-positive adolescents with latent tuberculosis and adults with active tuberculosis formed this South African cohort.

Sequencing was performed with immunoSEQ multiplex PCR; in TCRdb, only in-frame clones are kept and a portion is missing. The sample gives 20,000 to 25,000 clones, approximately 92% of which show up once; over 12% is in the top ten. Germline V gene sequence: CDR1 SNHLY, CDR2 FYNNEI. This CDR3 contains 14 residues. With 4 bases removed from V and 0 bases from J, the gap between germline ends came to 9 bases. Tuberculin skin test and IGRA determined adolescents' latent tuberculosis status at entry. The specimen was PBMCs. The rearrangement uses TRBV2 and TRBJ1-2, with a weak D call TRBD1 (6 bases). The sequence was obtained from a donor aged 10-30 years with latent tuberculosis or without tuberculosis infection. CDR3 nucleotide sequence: TGTGCCAGCAGTGCTCAGGGGTCTAACTATGGCTACACCTTC. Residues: CASSAQGSNYGYTF.